One sample yielded the 27 T cell receptor beta chains listed below, sequenced in a study of blood T cell repertoires in COVID-19. Assay used: immunoSEQ multiplex PCR; TCRdb lists only in-frame clones, some missing. Of some 180,000 clones in the sample, about 79% are singletons; the top ten hold about 12%. Sequencing used peripheral blood. These receptors were obtained from a human donor in a cohort sampled during active COVID-19.

The chain combines TRBV28 with TRBJ1-6, with 7 nucleotides matching TRBD1. This CDR3 contains 17 residues. Germline V gene sequence: CDR1 MDHEN, CDR2 SYDVKM. The junction had 14 bases not matched to a gene; V was cut back by 5 bases and J by 7 bases. The CDR3 DNA reads TGTGCCAGCAGTCCTCCTCGGACAGGCCGAAGAAATTCACCCCTCCACTTT. Protein: CASSPPRTGRRNSPLHF.

This sequence joins TRBV4-1 and TRBJ1-1; unclear D gene. V shed 0 bases and J shed 1 base, with 9 bases lying between them. The CDR3 is 15 amino acids. Germline V gene lookup returns CDR1 MGHRA and CDR2 YSYEKL. The CDR3 loop reads CASSQDPRKNTEAFF. The CDR3 bases are TGCGCCAGCAGCCAAGATCCTCGTAAGAACACTGAAGCTTTCTTT.

The chain joins TRBV21-1 to TRBJ2-5; no check of the table's D call, TRBD2, against the DNA was made. TRBV21-1 is annotated as a pseudogene. This CDR3 comprises 15 residues. The CDR3 spells CASSNNTGGRETQYF. In DNA form, the CDR3 reads TGTGCCAGCAGCAATAACACGGGAGGGCGAGAGACCCAGTACTTC.

The rearrangement uses TRBV18 and TRBJ1-5; no reliable D call. The CDR3 is 12 amino acids. Germline V lookup: CDR1 KGHSH, CDR2 LQKENI. V gave up 0 bases and J gave up 6 bases, with 3 bases separating them. The CDR3 protein is CASSPPGQPQHF. The CDR3 DNA reads TGTGCCAGCTCACCACCCGGTCAGCCCCAGCATTTT. Using reference TRBV18 and TRBJ1-5 for the parts outside the CDR3, the full variable domain is NAGVMQNPRHLVRRRGQEARLRCSPMKGHSHVYWYRQLPEEGLKFMVYLQKENIIDESGMPKERFSAEFPKEGPSILRIQQVVRGDSAAYFCASSPPGQPQHFGDGTRLSIL.

This sequence joins TRBV7-2 and TRBJ2-3; 12 nucleotides match TRBD2. This CDR3 is 18 amino acids long. Trimming took 0 bases from V and 2 from J; bases not matched to a gene: 6. Germline loops: CDR1 SGHTA, CDR2 FQGNSA. Here the CDR3 DNA reads TGTGCCAGCAGCTTAGCAGTGACTAGCGGGAGTGCCACAGATACGCAGTATTTT. Amino acid sequence: CASSLAVTSGSATDTQYF.

The chain joins TRBV15 to TRBJ1-1; D gene uncertain. With 0 bases removed from V and 0 bases from J, the gap between germline ends came to 2 bases. The CDR3 has 13 residues. Germline V lookup: CDR1 LNHNV, CDR2 YYDKDF (reference sequence). In DNA form, the CDR3 reads TGTGCCACCAGCAGAGATATGAACACTGAAGCTTTCTTT. Amino acids: CATSRDMNTEAFF. Using reference TRBV15 and TRBJ1-1 for the parts outside the CDR3, the full variable domain is DAMVIQNPRYQVTQFGKPVTLSCSQTLNHNVMYWYQQKSSQAPKLLFHYYDKDFNNEADTPDNFQSRRPNTSFCFLDIRSPGLGDTAMYLCATSRDMNTEAFFGQGTRLTVV.

The rearrangement uses TRBV15 and TRBJ1-4; perhaps TRBD1 as D (5 bases). This CDR3 has 14 residues. V was clipped by 0 bases and J by 6 bases, with 8 bases between them. From germline, CDR1 is LNHNV and CDR2 YYDKDF (reference sequence). The CDR3 loop is CATSRDGADEKLFF. Written as DNA, the CDR3 is TGTGCCACCAGCAGAGATGGGGCCGATGAAAAACTGTTTTTT.

The chain links TRBV30 to TRBJ1-1; 7 bases map to TRBD1. CDR3 length equals 13 residues. The V segment lost 3 bases and the J segment 4 bases; nucleotides outside the gene matches: 5. The germline V gene encodes CDR1 GTSNPN and CDR2 SVGIG (reference sequence). CDR3 nucleotide sequence: TGTGCCTGGAGGGGCAGGGGGTTCACTGAAGCTTTCTTT. It translates to CAWRGRGFTEAFF.

The J gene is TRBJ2-7, the V gene TRBV10-2, with D possibly matching TRBD2 (5 bases). V was clipped by 3 bases and J by 1 base, with 7 bases between them. Per the germline V gene, CDR1 is WSHSY and CDR2 is SAAADI. The CDR3 covers 13 residues. CDR3 amino acids: CASSDSGSYEQYF. CDR3 DNA sequence: TGCGCCAGCAGTGACAGCGGATCCTACGAGCAGTACTTC.

The chain has TRBV2 and TRBJ2-1; the D gene is possibly TRBD2 (5 bases). The V end lost 2 bases, the J end lost 9 bases, and 17 bases lay between the germline ends. This CDR3 is built from 15 residues. The germline V gene has CDR1 SNHLY and CDR2 FYNNEI. CDR3 amino acids: CASSESSPRRSEQFF. The CDR3 DNA reads TGTGCCAGCAGTGAATCTAGCCCCCGTCGTAGTGAGCAGTTCTTC.

This rearrangement joins TRBV28 to TRBJ2-7; D unclear. Germline V CDR1 and CDR2: MDHEN, SYDVKM. The CDR3 loop spans 12 amino acids. Trimming removed 6 bases at V and 6 bases at J, with 12 bases between. The CDR3 loop reads CASSDPRIEQYF. The CDR3 DNA reads TGTGCCAGCAGCGACCCGAGGATCGAGCAGTACTTC.

The chain uses TRBV27 and TRBJ2-7; 9 nucleotides agree with TRBD2. From germline, CDR1 is MNHEY and CDR2 SMNVEV (reference sequence). J gave up 7 bases and V 5 bases, and 9 bases lay outside the gene matches. The CDR3 is made up of 14 amino acids. CDR3 DNA: TGTGCCAGCAGTCTAGCGGGACCCGGGGGGGAGCAGTACTTC. The encoded protein is CASSLAGPGGEQYF.

The chain has TRBV15 and TRBJ2-7, with D perhaps TRBD1 (6 bases). With 3 bases removed from V and 3 bases from J, the gap between germline ends came to 15 bases. Germline V gene data show CDR1 as LNHNV and CDR2 as YYDKDF (reference sequence). CDR3 length: 15 amino acids. CDR3 in DNA: TGTGCCACCAGCAGGGCACAGGGAAATATCTACGAGCAGTACTTC. It translates to CATSRAQGNIYEQYF.

The V call is TRBV7-8, the J call TRBJ2-7, with D unresolved. V was shortened by 3 bases and J by 0 bases, with 3 bases between the two germline ends. This CDR3 comprises 12 residues. Germline CDR1 is SGHVS and CDR2 is FQNEAQ. The CDR3: CASSLSSYEQYF. The CDR3 nucleotides are TGTGCCAGCAGCTTGAGCTCCTACGAGCAGTACTTC.

The chain recombines TRBV29-1 with TRBJ2-5; 7 nucleotides match TRBD1. Germline CDR1 and CDR2: SQVTM and ANQGSEA. The V segment lost 5 bases and the J segment 1 base; nucleotides outside the gene matches: 7. This CDR3 has 14 amino acids. The CDR3 DNA is TGCAGCGTTTCGACGGACAGGATCCAAGAGACCCAGTACTTC. Its translation: CSVSTDRIQETQYF.

This sequence joins TRBV15 and TRBJ2-1; D is possibly TRBD1 (5 bases). Deletions cut 8 bases from V and 6 bases from J, with 14 bases between. CDR1 is LNHNV and CDR2 is YYDKDF in the germline V gene (reference sequence). CDR3 size: 13 residues. CDR3 sequence (DNA): TGTGCCACCGGGGCTATCTTTGGCAATGAGCAGTTCTTC. It yields the protein CATGAIFGNEQFF.

Note on this clone: Other DNA sequences in this sample translate to the same CDR3. V is TRBV5-1 and J is TRBJ2-7, with 7 bases fitting TRBD1. Germline V gene sequence: CDR1 SGHRS, CDR2 YFSETQ. V shed 0 bases and J 3 bases; nucleotides not matched to a gene: 0. The CDR3 totals 13 residues. The CDR3 is CASSLGTGYEQYF. CDR3 DNA: TGCGCCAGCAGCTTGGGGACAGGCTACGAGCAGTACTTC. Complete variable domain (other parts from reference TRBV5-1 and TRBJ2-7): KAGVTQTPRYLIKTRGQQVTLSCSPISGHRSVSWYQQTPGQGLQFLFEYFSETQRNKGNFPGRFSGRQFSNSRSEMNVSTLELGDSALYLCASSLGTGYEQYFGPGTRLTVT.

J is TRBJ2-7 and V is TRBV4-1; a possible D gene is TRBD2 (6 bases). V was trimmed by 8 bases and J by 3 bases, leaving 8 bases between them. The CDR3 has 11 amino acids. CDR1 MGHRA and CDR2 YSYEKL come from the germline V gene. In DNA form, the CDR3 reads TGCGCCAGCGGGGACTTCTACGAGCAGTACTTC. Residues: CASGDFYEQYF.

A few counts support this clone. This chain uses TRBV10-2 with TRBJ1-1, with TRBD1 identical over 8 bases. V lost 2 bases to trimming and J lost 3 bases; unmatched junction nucleotides: 5. CDR3 length: 15 residues. CDR1 WSHSY and CDR2 SAAADI come from the germline V gene. The CDR3 nucleotides read TGCGCCAGCAGTGAGAGGACAGGGAGTGACACTGAAGCTTTCTTT. This gives the protein CASSERTGSDTEAFF.

This sequence joins TRBV6-6 and TRBJ2-6; D is possibly TRBD1 (6 bases). Germline V lookup: CDR1 MNHNY, CDR2 SVGAGI (reference sequence). This CDR3 comprises 16 residues. The V end was cut by 6 bases, the J end by 4 bases, with 16 bases between. The CDR3 here is CASRHPQGPGANVLTF. CDR3 bases: TGTGCCAGCAGACATCCACAGGGTCCCGGGGCCAACGTCCTGACTTTC.

This chain uses TRBV9 with TRBJ2-1, with 9 bases fitting TRBD2. Trimming at V came to 1 base and at J to 7 bases, leaving 6 bases not matched to a gene. Germline CDR1 reads SGDLS; CDR2 reads YYNGEE. CDR3 length: 15 residues. CDR3 in DNA: TGTGCCAGCAGCGTAAAAGCGGGAGGCCATAATGAGCAGTTCTTC. Its translation is CASSVKAGGHNEQFF.

This chain uses TRBV5-1 with TRBJ1-4; no reliable D call. From germline, CDR1 is SGHRS and CDR2 YFSETQ. V was cut by 5 bases and J by 0 bases, with 11 bases left in between. The CDR3 covers 15 residues. CDR3 protein: CASRPTAATNEKLFF. CDR3 nucleotide sequence: TGCGCCAGCAGACCGACGGCGGCAACTAATGAAAAACTGTTTTTT.

V gene TRBV12-5 combines with J gene TRBJ2-1, with 10 bases aligning to TRBD1. J lost 7 bases, V lost 6 bases, and 9 bases had no gene match. The CDR3 totals 15 residues. Per the germline V gene, CDR1 is LGHNT and CDR2 is FRNRAP. The DNA for the CDR3 is TGTGCTAGTGGCAATGGGACAGGGGTTTGGAATGAGCAGTTCTTC. Residues: CASGNGTGVWNEQFF.

CDR3 sequence: CASSQGSGGVSSYNEQFF. The CDR3 DNA reads TGCGCCAGCAGCCAGGGTAGCGGGGGTGTGAGCTCCTACAATGAGCAGTTCTTC. This chain uses TRBV4-1 with TRBJ2-1; TRBD2 agrees at 9 bases. This CDR3 contains 18 residues. The trim removed 3 bases at V and 0 bases at J, leaving 9 bases unmatched. Germline V gene lookup returns CDR1 MGHRA and CDR2 YSYEKL.

The chain carries TRBV12-2 and TRBJ2-3; the table's D call, TRBD2, was not checked against the DNA. TRBV12-2 counts as a pseudogene. CDR3 size: 22 residues. The CDR3 DNA reads as TGTGCAAGTCGCTTAGAAAGAAGAAGACTAGCGGGAGGACCCACTAGCACAGATACGCAGTATTTT. This translates into CASRLERRRLAGGPTSTDTQYF.

The V and J genes are TRBV28 and TRBJ2-1; 10 bases match TRBD1. The CDR3 is made up of 11 amino acids. V was pared by 6 bases and J by 14 bases, with 4 bases of the junction left unmatched. The germline V gene encodes CDR1 MDHEN and CDR2 SYDVKM. DNA of the CDR3: TGTGCCAGCAGCCAAGGACAGGGGGAGTTCTTC. Amino acids: CASSQGQGEFF.

This chain joins TRBV19 and TRBJ2-1, with 8 positions matching TRBD2. The CDR3 contains 16 residues. CDR1 is LNHDA and CDR2 is SQIVND in the germline V gene (reference sequence). The trim removed 7 bases at V and 4 bases at J, leaving 12 bases unmatched. DNA of the CDR3: TGTGCCAGTAACGGGAGGGTCGTTTCGGGGTACAATGAGCAGTTCTTC. Amino acid sequence: CASNGRVVSGYNEQFF. The entire variable domain, with the rest obtained from reference TRBV19 and TRBJ2-1, is as follows: DGGITQSPKYLFRKEGQNVTLSCEQNLNHDAMYWYRQDPGQGLRLIYYSQIVNDFQKGDIAEGYSVSREKKESFPLTVTSAQKNPTAFYLCASNGRVVSGYNEQFFGPGTRLTVL.